Described below is a single T cell receptor (beta chain) sequence and its context. The antigen is undetermined. This sample was taken from a study of blood T cells in healthy people across ages. Study findings and constraints: Total diversity from one million sequenced T cells was likely underestimated.

Trimming removed 7 bases from V and 2 bases from J, with 13 bases in between. CDR1 is SQVTM, CDR2 ANQGSEA, per germline. The CDR3 has 13 amino acids. Sample-barcoded 5' priming and a J-beta primer mix drove a second PCR of about 7 to 12 cycles. TCRdb used MiXCR to reprocess the 5' RACE reads, holding one entry per CDR3 protein. This table holds approximately 730,000 distinct CDR3 sequences, approximately 55% found once. Sequenced: blood. The receptor's source is a man at least 80 years old in good health. The J gene is TRBJ2-3, the V gene TRBV29-1; D ambiguous. The DNA for the CDR3 is TGCAGCGGGTCAGCCTCTAACACAGATACGCAGTATTTT. Translated: CSGSASNTDTQYF.